This T cell receptor (beta chain) was sequenced for a study of blood T cell repertoires in COVID-19. Study information: From the United States, Italy and Spain came samples of acute and convalescent COVID-19. Nucleic acid was either cDNA or gDNA, and it came from T cells, B-cell-depleted T cells, or PBMCs.

This clone was picked up a small number of times. V was trimmed by 6 bases and J by 5 bases, leaving 8 bases between them. CDR1 is LNHDA and CDR2 is SQIVND in the germline V gene (reference sequence). CDR3 length equals 13 residues. As processed by the authors: The authors estimated nucleated cell counts from reference gene primer amplification. Profiled with immunoSEQ multiplex PCR; TCRdb holds only in-frame clones, not every one. Clonal size and the V and J genes are those of that table, whereas D and trimming came from the DNA. The sample has approximately 56,000 clones, about 85% seen once. Sequencing was done on a sample of peripheral blood. The chain uses TRBV19 and TRBJ1-6, with D tentatively TRBD1 (5 bases). This receptor was taken from a man in his 70s with active COVID-19. Here the CDR3 DNA reads TGTGCCAGTAGGGCAGGGAATAATTCACCCCTCCACTTT. Protein sequence: CASRAGNNSPLHF.